This TCR beta chain was retrieved from a study of T cells in Graves' hyperthyroidism and ophthalmopathy. Germline assignment: CDR1 LGHDT and CDR2 YNNKEL (reference sequence). V was clipped by 1 base and J by 2 bases, with 7 bases between them. This CDR3 spans 14 amino acids. Graves' hyperthyroidism qualified as stable when ophthalmopathy did not progress within 18 months. The investigators amplified TCR beta CDR3 regions from RNA transcripts. An initial round of RT-PCR targeting the TCR CDR3 relied on the HTBI primer set. TCRdb independently ran MiXCR on the multiplex PCR reads; one entry per CDR3 protein. Seen here are fewer than 650,000 distinct CDR3 sequences, 14% observed once, and the top ten hold approximately 15%. This clonotype was detected ten times or more.

V is TRBV3-1 and J is TRBJ2-3; D not resolved. This TCR was recovered from a woman aged 40 to 49 with Graves' hyperthyroidism. Sequenced: blood. This chain's CDR3 is CASSQGTATDTQYF. The CDR3 DNA reads as TGTGCCAGCAGCCAAGGTACGGCCACAGATACGCAGTATTTT.